These T cell receptor beta chains were read from a single sample in a study of post-analysis software for immune sequencing data. TCRdb re-derived calls from the PCR reads in MiXCR, one entry per CDR3 protein. The sample has about 540,000 distinct CDR3 sequences; 30% to 40% are singletons. Sequences were obtained from blood. These receptors were obtained from a girl aged 2 to 17 with multiple sclerosis. The CDR3 runs from the conserved cysteine through the conserved F or W. The D gene is left open where the match is weak. Clone size is shown for a subset of rows, as once, few, many or a class of expanded clone.

clone size	V gene	J gene	D gene	CDR3 protein	CDR3 DNA
-	TRBV10-3	TRBJ1-1	-	CAISESGQLNTEAFF	TGTGCCATCAGTGAGTCCGGACAGCTGAACACTGAAGCTTTCTTT
few	TRBV20-1	TRBJ2-3	-	CSARYPPLFTDTQYF	TGCAGTGCTAGATATCCACCTCTTTTCACAGATACGCAGTATTTT
-	TRBV5-6	TRBJ2-3	-	CASSSLYGGTDTQYF	TGTGCCAGCAGCTCCCTATACGGGGGCACAGATACGCAGTATTTT
-	TRBV5-1	TRBJ2-5	TRBD1	CASSAGTGTETQYF	TGCGCCAGCAGCGCCGGGACAGGGACAGAGACCCAGTACTTC
-	TRBV13	TRBJ2-7	-	CASSDHSGWGPSYEQYF	TGTGCCAGCAGCGATCACTCTGGGTGGGGGCCCTCCTACGAGCAGTACTTC
-	TRBV12-3/TRBV12-4	TRBJ2-5	TRBD1	CASSSRQGRRETQYF	TGTGCCAGCAGTTCTCGACAGGGTAGGAGAGAGACCCAGTACTTC
-	TRBV6-5	TRBJ2-1	-	CASSYDTYNEQFF	TGTGCCAGCAGTTACGATACATACAATGAGCAGTTCTTC
few	TRBV10-3	TRBJ2-3	-	CAISRLESTDTQYF	TGTGCCATCAGTCGACTGGAAAGCACAGATACGCAGTATTTT
-	TRBV10-3	TRBJ2-6	-	CAIKGGAPGANVLTF	TGTGCCATCAAAGGCGGAGCCCCTGGGGCCAACGTCCTGACTTTC
few	TRBV5-1	TRBJ2-1	TRBD1	CASSFGQGAYNEQFF	TGCGCCAGCAGCTTCGGACAGGGGGCCTACAATGAGCAGTTCTTC
-	TRBV6-6	TRBJ2-7	-	CAGKTVGHEQYF	TGTGCCGGCAAGACGGTCGGGCACGAGCAGTACTTC
-	TRBV12-3/TRBV12-4	TRBJ1-1	-	CASSVPGHPQTEAFF	TGTGCCAGCAGTGTTCCGGGACACCCTCAAACTGAAGCTTTCTTT
-	TRBV6-5	TRBJ2-7	TRBD1	CASSRETGAYEQYF	TGTGCCAGCAGCCGTGAGACAGGGGCTTACGAGCAGTACTTC
few	TRBV20-1	TRBJ2-3	-	CSARDWESQKVRTDTQYF	TGCAGTGCTAGAGATTGGGAGTCTCAGAAAGTAAGGACAGATACGCAGTATTTT
-	TRBV4-1	TRBJ1-2	-	CASSQPSGANYGYTF	TGCGCTAGCAGCCAACCATCAGGGGCTAACTATGGCTACACCTTC
-	TRBV7-9	TRBJ1-2	-	CASSRRDTSQRGYTF	TGTGCCAGCAGCCGCCGGGACACCTCCCAGAGGGGCTACACCTTC
many	TRBV5-1	TRBJ1-5	-	CASSLTGGNQPQHF	TGCGCCAGCAGCTTGACGGGGGGCAATCAGCCCCAGCATTTT
-	TRBV5-1	TRBJ2-7	-	CASSGDTSKDAYEQYF	TGCGCCAGCAGCGGAGATACTAGCAAGGATGCCTACGAGCAGTACTTC
few	TRBV3-1	TRBJ2-1	TRBD2	CASSQEWAGGPNEQFF	TGTGCCAGCAGCCAAGAATGGGCGGGGGGGCCGAATGAGCAGTTCTTC
-	TRBV20-1	TRBJ2-1	-	CSAERPGLRRDEQFF	TGCAGTGCTGAGAGACCGGGACTCAGAAGGGATGAGCAGTTCTTC
-	TRBV6-5	TRBJ1-1	-	CASSCSRTEGGTEAFF	TGTGCCAGCAGTTGCTCCCGGACGGAGGGTGGCACTGAAGCTTTCTTT
-	TRBV2	TRBJ1-1	-	CASSPQRGAATEAFF	TGTGCCAGCAGCCCTCAGAGGGGGGCTGCCACTGAAGCTTTCTTT
-	TRBV7-8	TRBJ1-2	-	CASSLGVSVGYTF	TGTGCCAGCAGCTTAGGGGTGTCGGTGGGCTACACCTTC
-	TRBV6-5	TRBJ1-1	-	CASSYSTWTGTEAFF	TGTGCCAGCAGTTACTCGACTTGGACCGGAACTGAAGCTTTCTTT
few	TRBV29-1	TRBJ2-3	-	CSVGGQLTDTQYF	TGCAGCGTTGGCGGGCAGCTCACAGATACGCAGTATTTT
-	TRBV10-3	TRBJ2-3	TRBD2	CAIQLAGGNTDTQYF	TGTGCCATCCAACTAGCGGGGGGGAACACAGATACGCAGTATTTT
-	TRBV10-3	TRBJ1-5	-	CAISGQDDNQPQHF	TGTGCCATCAGTGGACAGGATGACAATCAGCCCCAGCATTTT
few	TRBV5-1	TRBJ2-5	TRBD2	CASNTLAGGEETQYF	TGCGCCAGCAACACGTTAGCGGGGGGCGAAGAGACCCAGTACTTC
-	TRBV11-2	TRBJ2-7	TRBD1	CASSSNRGYYEQYF	TGTGCCAGCAGCTCAAACAGGGGTTACTACGAGCAGTACTTC
few	TRBV4-2	TRBJ2-3	-	CASSQDQRDTQYF	TGTGCCAGCAGCCAAGATCAGAGAGATACGCAGTATTTT
-	TRBV7-8	TRBJ2-1	TRBD1	CASSLLGQEYNEQFF	TGTGCCAGCAGCTTGCTGGGACAGGAGTACAATGAGCAGTTCTTC
few	TRBV11-2	TRBJ2-4	-	CASSADGSTGNEQYF	TGTGCCAGCAGCGCAGACGGTTCCACCGGAAATGAGCAGTACTTC
-	TRBV11-3	TRBJ2-5	-	CASSLVPGPDPWTQYF	TGTGCCAGCAGCTTAGTCCCTGGGCCGGATCCCTGGACCCAGTACTTC
-	TRBV7-6	TRBJ2-1	-	CASSLSVRLSSYNEQFF	TGTGCCAGCAGCTTAAGTGTCAGACTGAGCTCCTACAATGAGCAGTTCTTC
few	TRBV12-3/TRBV12-4	TRBJ1-2	-	CTSTRTSWYGYTF	TGTACCAGCACACGGACAAGTTGGTATGGCTACACCTTC
few	TRBV7-6	TRBJ2-7	-	CASSLGAETYEQYF	TGTGCCAGCAGCTTAGGGGCAGAAACCTACGAGCAGTACTTC
-	TRBV12-3/TRBV12-4	TRBJ2-3	TRBD2	CASSTGEGRADTQYF	TGTGCCAGCAGTACCGGGGAGGGGCGGGCAGATACGCAGTATTTT
-	TRBV7-9	TRBJ2-6	-	CASSLAGGKDSGANVLTF	TGTGCCAGCAGCTTAGCGGGAGGTAAAGATTCTGGGGCCAACGTCCTGACTTTC
-	TRBV5-1	TRBJ2-5	TRBD1	CASGRQGPQETQYF	TGCGCCAGCGGACGACAGGGGCCTCAGGAGACCCAGTACTTC
many	TRBV29-1	TRBJ2-1	-	CSGKGFGNEQFF	TGCAGCGGCAAGGGTTTCGGCAATGAGCAGTTCTTC
-	TRBV18	TRBJ2-1	-	CASSRDQETQFF	TGTGCCAGCTCACGCGACCAAGAGACCCAGTTCTTC
-	TRBV7-8	TRBJ2-1	TRBD2	CASRATGTSHGDEQFF	TGTGCCAGCAGGGCCACCGGGACTAGTCATGGCGATGAGCAGTTCTTC
few	TRBV15	TRBJ2-1	-	CATSQEGGAHYNEQFF	TGTGCCACCAGCCAAGAGGGCGGGGCCCACTACAATGAGCAGTTCTTC
many	TRBV5-1	TRBJ2-7	TRBD1	CASSPDRAGEQYF	TGCGCCAGCAGCCCGGACAGGGCCGGGGAGCAGTACTTC
few	TRBV5-1	TRBJ2-3	-	CASSLSSGDTQYF	TGCGCCAGCAGCTTGAGTTCTGGAGATACGCAGTATTTT
-	TRBV4-1	TRBJ1-5	-	CASSPVDSNQPQHF	TGCGCCAGCAGCCCCGTCGACAGCAATCAGCCCCAGCATTTT
-	TRBV12-3/TRBV12-4	TRBJ2-2	-	CASRSKDNTGELFF	TGTGCCAGCAGGTCGAAGGACAACACCGGGGAGCTGTTTTTT
few	TRBV7-9	TRBJ2-6	-	CASSLSIGADPSSGANVLTF	TGTGCCAGCAGCTTAAGTATAGGGGCAGATCCTTCCTCTGGGGCCAACGTCCTGACTTTC